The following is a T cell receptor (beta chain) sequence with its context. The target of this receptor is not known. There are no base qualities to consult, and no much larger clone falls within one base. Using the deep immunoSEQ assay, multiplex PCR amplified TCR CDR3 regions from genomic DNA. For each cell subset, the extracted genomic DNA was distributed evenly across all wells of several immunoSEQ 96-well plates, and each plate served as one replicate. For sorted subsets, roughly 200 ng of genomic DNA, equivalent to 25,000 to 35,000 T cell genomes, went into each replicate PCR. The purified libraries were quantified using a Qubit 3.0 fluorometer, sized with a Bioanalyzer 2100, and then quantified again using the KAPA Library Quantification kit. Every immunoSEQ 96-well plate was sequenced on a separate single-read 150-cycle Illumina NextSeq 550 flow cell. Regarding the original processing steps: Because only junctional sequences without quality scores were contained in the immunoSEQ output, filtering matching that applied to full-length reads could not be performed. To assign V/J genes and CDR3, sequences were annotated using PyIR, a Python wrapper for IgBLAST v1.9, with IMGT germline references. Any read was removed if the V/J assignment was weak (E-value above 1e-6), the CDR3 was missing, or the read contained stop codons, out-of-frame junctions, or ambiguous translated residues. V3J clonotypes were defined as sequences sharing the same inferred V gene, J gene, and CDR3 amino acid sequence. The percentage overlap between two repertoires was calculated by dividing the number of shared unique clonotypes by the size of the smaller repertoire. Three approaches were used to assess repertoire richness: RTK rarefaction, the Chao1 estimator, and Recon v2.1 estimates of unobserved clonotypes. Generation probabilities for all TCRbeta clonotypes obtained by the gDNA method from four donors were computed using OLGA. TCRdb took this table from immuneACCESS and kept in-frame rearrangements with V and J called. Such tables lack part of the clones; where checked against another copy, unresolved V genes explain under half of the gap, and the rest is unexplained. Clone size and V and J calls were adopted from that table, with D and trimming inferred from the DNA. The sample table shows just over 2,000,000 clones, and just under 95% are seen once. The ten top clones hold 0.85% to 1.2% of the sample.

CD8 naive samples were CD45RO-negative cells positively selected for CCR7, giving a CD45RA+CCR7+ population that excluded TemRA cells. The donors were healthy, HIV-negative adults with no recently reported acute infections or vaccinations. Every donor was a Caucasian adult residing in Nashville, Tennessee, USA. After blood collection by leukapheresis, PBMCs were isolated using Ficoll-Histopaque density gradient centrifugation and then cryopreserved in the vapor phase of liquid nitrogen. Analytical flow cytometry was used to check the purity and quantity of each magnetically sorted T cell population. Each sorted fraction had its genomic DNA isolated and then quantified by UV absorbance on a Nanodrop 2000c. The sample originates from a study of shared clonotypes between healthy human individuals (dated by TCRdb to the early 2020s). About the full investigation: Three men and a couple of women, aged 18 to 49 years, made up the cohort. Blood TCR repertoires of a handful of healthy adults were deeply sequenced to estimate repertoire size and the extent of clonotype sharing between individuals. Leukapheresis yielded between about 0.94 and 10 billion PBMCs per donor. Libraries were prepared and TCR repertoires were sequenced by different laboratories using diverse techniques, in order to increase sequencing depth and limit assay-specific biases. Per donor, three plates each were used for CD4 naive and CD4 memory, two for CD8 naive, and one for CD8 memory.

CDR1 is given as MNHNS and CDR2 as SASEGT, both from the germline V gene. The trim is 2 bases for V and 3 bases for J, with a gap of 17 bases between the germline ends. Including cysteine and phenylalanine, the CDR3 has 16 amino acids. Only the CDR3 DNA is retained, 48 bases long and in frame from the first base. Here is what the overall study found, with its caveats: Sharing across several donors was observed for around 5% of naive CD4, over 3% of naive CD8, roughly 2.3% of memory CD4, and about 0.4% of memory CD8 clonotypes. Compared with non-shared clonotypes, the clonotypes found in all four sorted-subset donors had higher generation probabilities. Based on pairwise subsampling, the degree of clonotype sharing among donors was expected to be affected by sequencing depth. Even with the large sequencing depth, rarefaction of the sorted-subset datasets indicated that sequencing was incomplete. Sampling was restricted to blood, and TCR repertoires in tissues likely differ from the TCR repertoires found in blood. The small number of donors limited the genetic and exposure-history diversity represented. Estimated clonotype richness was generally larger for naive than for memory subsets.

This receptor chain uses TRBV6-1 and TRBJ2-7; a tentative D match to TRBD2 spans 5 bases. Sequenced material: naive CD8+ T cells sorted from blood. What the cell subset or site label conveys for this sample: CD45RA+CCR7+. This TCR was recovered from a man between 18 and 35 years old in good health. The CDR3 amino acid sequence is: CASSELVWETHYEQYF. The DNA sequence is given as TGTGCCAGCAGTGAATTAGTTTGGGAGACTCACTACGAGCAGTACTTC.